This T cell receptor (beta chain) was recorded in a study of T cell responses to AZD1222 COVID-19 vaccine. General study findings and limits: Regions 160-218 and 743-854 dominated among vaccine-associated CD4 TCRs spanning spike.

In this sample, this clone turned up once. Its antigen is currently unknown. V lost 7 bases, J lost 6 bases, and 10 bases stayed unmatched. The length of the CDR3 is 16 residues. Germline CDR1 MDHEN, CDR2 SYDVKM. Sequencing was performed with immunoSEQ multiplex PCR; in TCRdb, only in-frame clones are kept and a portion is missing. Among 98,000 or so clones, about nine tenths were seen once, and the ten largest hold roughly 15%. This receptor was identified in an adult who received the AZD1222 COVID-19 vaccine. This specimen was peripheral blood, taken 28 days after the second AZD1222 dose. The chain carries TRBV28 and TRBJ2-1, with TRBD2 matching over 12 bases. CDR3 DNA: TGTGCCAGCACAACTTTGACTAGCGGGAGCTTCAATGAGCAGTTCTTC. It codes for CASTTLTSGSFNEQFF.